Reported below is one TCR beta chain. The data derive from a study of identical twins. The CDR3 contains 15 residues. Trimming shortened V by 1 base and J by 7 bases, and 14 bases separated the two germline ends. Germline lookup yields CDR1 SGHVS and CDR2 FNYEAQ. From the 5' RACE reads, TCRdb called clonotypes with MiXCR, one entry per CDR3 protein. The data contain a few hundred thousand distinct CDR3 sequences, around 18% of them singletons. This TCR derives from a man in his fifties in good health. The sample taken for sequencing was naive T cells sorted from blood. This rearrangement joins TRBV7-6 to TRBJ2-1; D unclear. The CDR3 DNA sequence: TGTGCCAGCAGCTTAGGGGGTACGGCGTGGAATGAGCAGTTCTTC. It is translated as CASSLGGTAWNEQFF.